Listed below are T cell receptor beta chains from one sample, sequenced in a study of early T cells in non-severe SARS-CoV-2 infection. One entry per CDR3 protein results from TCRdb running MiXCR on the 5' RACE reads. This table has over 35,000 distinct CDR3 sequences, approximately 10% appearing once. The sequencing sample was made of whole blood. All receptors come from an adult who was a healthcare worker with PCR-confirmed SARS-CoV-2 infection or an uninfected control (not recorded which). The CDR3 runs from the conserved cysteine through the conserved F or W. A D gene is named only where the DNA matches it firmly. Some rows mark clone size as missing; the rest say once, few, many or name a class of expanded clone.

v_gene: TRBV4-3; j_gene: TRBJ2-4; abundance: few; d_gene: NA; CDR3nt: TGCGCCAGCAGCCAAGACACGGGGGCGGCTGGAAACATTCAGTACTTC; CDR3aa: CASSQDTGAAGNIQYF
v_gene: TRBV18; j_gene: TRBJ1-2; abundance: NA; d_gene: NA; CDR3nt: TGTGCCAGCTCACCCCCGGGTCTGGGGAAGGATGGCTACACCTTC; CDR3aa: CASSPPGLGKDGYTF
v_gene: TRBV29-1; j_gene: TRBJ1-4; abundance: few; d_gene: NA; CDR3nt: TGCAGCGTTGGGGAGGCTTTCAATGAAAAACTGTTTTTT; CDR3aa: CSVGEAFNEKLFF
v_gene: TRBV10-1; j_gene: TRBJ2-7; abundance: few; d_gene: NA; CDR3nt: TGCGCCAGCAGTGAAGGTGGATACGGCGAGCAGTACTTC; CDR3aa: CASSEGGYGEQYF
v_gene: TRBV11-2; j_gene: TRBJ2-6; abundance: many; d_gene: NA; CDR3nt: TGTGCCAGCAGCAAATACGGGGACTCTGGGGCCAACGTCCTGACTTTC; CDR3aa: CASSKYGDSGANVLTF
v_gene: TRBV29-1; j_gene: TRBJ1-1; abundance: few; d_gene: NA; CDR3nt: TGCAGCGTTTTACAGGGACCGAACACTGAAGCTTTCTTT; CDR3aa: CSVLQGPNTEAFF
v_gene: TRBV12-3/TRBV12-4; j_gene: TRBJ2-7; abundance: few; d_gene: NA; CDR3nt: TGTGCCAGCAGCCGCTCGGGGTTTTCCTACGAGCAGTACTTC; CDR3aa: CASSRSGFSYEQYF
v_gene: TRBV7-6; j_gene: TRBJ2-7; abundance: many; d_gene: NA; CDR3nt: TGTGCCAGCAGCTTAGCGGCATTCTACGAGCAGTACTTC; CDR3aa: CASSLAAFYEQYF
v_gene: TRBV12-3/TRBV12-4; j_gene: TRBJ1-2; abundance: few; d_gene: NA; CDR3nt: TGTGCCAGCAGTTCTCTGACCGGAGGCGCCTACACCTTC; CDR3aa: CASSSLTGGAYTF
v_gene: TRBV29-1; j_gene: TRBJ1-1; abundance: many; d_gene: NA; CDR3nt: TGCAGCGCCCACGGAGACGGGAACACTGAAGCTTTCTTT; CDR3aa: CSAHGDGNTEAFF
v_gene: TRBV20-1; j_gene: TRBJ2-5; abundance: many; d_gene: NA; CDR3nt: TGCAGTGCCGAGGGGTTTCAAGAGACCCAGTACTTC; CDR3aa: CSAEGFQETQYF
v_gene: TRBV5-8; j_gene: TRBJ1-5; abundance: many; d_gene: NA; CDR3nt: TGTGCCAGCAGCTTCCGTGACAGTTATAGCAATCAGCCCCAGCATTTT; CDR3aa: CASSFRDSYSNQPQHF
v_gene: TRBV24-1; j_gene: TRBJ2-4; abundance: few; d_gene: TRBD2; CDR3nt: TGTGCCACCAGTGCGGGACTAGCGACCAACATTCAGTACTTC; CDR3aa: CATSAGLATNIQYF
v_gene: TRBV30; j_gene: TRBJ2-3; abundance: NA; d_gene: NA; CDR3nt: TGTGCCTGGAGTGTACAGGCTACGCAGTATTTT; CDR3aa: CAWSVQATQYF
v_gene: TRBV14; j_gene: TRBJ2-4; abundance: few; d_gene: TRBD2; CDR3nt: TGTGCCAGCAGCTTACTAGCGGGGGCCAAAAACATTCAGTACTTC; CDR3aa: CASSLLAGAKNIQYF
v_gene: TRBV7-2; j_gene: TRBJ1-5; abundance: NA; d_gene: NA; CDR3nt: TGTGCCAGCAGCCGCGACGATCAGCCCCAGCATTTT; CDR3aa: CASSRDDQPQHF
v_gene: TRBV12-3/TRBV12-4; j_gene: TRBJ1-1; abundance: many; d_gene: NA; CDR3nt: TGTGCCAGCAGTGTAATCCCGCGTGCAGGGTCCCCTGAAGCTTTCTTT; CDR3aa: CASSVIPRAGSPEAFF
v_gene: TRBV30; j_gene: TRBJ2-7; abundance: many; d_gene: TRBD1; CDR3nt: TGTGCCTGGAGTAACCCCCGGGACAGGGGGCGACACGAGCAGTACTTC; CDR3aa: CAWSNPRDRGRHEQYF
v_gene: TRBV7-9; j_gene: TRBJ2-7; abundance: few; d_gene: NA; CDR3nt: TGTGCCAGCAGCCTCACAGGGTCCGACGAGCAGTACTTC; CDR3aa: CASSLTGSDEQYF
v_gene: TRBV5-4; j_gene: TRBJ2-2; abundance: many; d_gene: NA; CDR3nt: TGTGCCAGCAGTCGGGACTTCACCGGGGAGCTGTTTTTT; CDR3aa: CASSRDFTGELFF
v_gene: TRBV18; j_gene: TRBJ2-3; abundance: many; d_gene: NA; CDR3nt: TGTGCCAGCTCCCCGGGGCTAGCTAGCACAGATACGCAGTATTTT; CDR3aa: CASSPGLASTDTQYF
v_gene: TRBV20-1; j_gene: TRBJ1-3; abundance: few; d_gene: NA; CDR3nt: TGCAGTACCACAGGGTCTGGAAACACCATATATTTT; CDR3aa: CSTTGSGNTIYF